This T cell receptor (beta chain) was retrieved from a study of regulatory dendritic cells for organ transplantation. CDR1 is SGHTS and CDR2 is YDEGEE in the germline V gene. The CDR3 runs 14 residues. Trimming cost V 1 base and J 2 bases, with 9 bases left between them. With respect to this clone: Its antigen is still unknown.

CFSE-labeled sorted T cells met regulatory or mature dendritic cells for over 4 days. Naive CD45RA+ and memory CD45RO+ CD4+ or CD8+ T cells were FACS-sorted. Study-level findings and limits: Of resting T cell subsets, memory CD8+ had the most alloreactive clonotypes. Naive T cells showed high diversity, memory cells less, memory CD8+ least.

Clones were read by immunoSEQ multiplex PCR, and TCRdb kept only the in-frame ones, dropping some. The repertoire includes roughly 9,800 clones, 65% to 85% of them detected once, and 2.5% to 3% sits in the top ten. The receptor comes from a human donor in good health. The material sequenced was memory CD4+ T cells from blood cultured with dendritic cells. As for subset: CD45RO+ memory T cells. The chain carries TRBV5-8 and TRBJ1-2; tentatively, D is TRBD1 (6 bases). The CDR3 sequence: CASSLTGRNYGYTF. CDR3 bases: TGTGCCAGCAGCTTGACAGGGCGCAACTATGGCTACACCTTC.